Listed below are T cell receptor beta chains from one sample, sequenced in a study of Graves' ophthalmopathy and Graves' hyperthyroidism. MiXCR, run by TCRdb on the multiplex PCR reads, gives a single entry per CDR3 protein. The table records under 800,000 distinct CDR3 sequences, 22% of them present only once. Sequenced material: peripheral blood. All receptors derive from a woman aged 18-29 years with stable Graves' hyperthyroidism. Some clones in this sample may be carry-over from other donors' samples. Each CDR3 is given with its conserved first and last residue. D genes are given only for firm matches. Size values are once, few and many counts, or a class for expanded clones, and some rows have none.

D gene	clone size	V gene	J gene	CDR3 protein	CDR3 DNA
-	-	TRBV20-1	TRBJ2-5	CSASPPGIVFQETQYF	TGCAGTGCCTCCCCCCCCGGAATCGTTTTCCAAGAGACCCAGTACTTC
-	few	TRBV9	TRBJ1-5	CASSYLGRGLNQPQHF	TGTGCCAGCAGTTACTTAGGGCGGGGCCTTAATCAGCCCCAGCATTTT
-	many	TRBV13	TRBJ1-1	CASSPGDISEAFF	TGTGCCAGCAGCCCCGGGGACATCTCTGAAGCTTTCTTT
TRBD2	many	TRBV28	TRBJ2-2	CASRPAGGNTGELFF	TGTGCCAGCAGACCAGCGGGAGGGAACACCGGGGAGCTGTTTTTT
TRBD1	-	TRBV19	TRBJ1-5	CASSLKTGLNQPQHF	TGTGCCAGTAGCCTCAAGACAGGGCTTAATCAGCCCCAGCATTTT
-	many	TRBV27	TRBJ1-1	CASSFWGMNTEAFF	TGTGCCAGCAGTTTTTGGGGGATGAACACTGAAGCTTTCTTT
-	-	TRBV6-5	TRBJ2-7	CATGSREQYF	TGTGCCACCGGGTCTAGAGAGCAGTACTTC
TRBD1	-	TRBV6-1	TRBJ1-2	CAITLTGVDGYTF	TGTGCCATAACTCTGACAGGGGTGGATGGCTACACCTTC
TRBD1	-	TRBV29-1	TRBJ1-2	CSVEGTGGGYTF	TGCAGCGTTGAAGGGACAGGCGGTGGCTACACCTTC
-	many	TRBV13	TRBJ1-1	CASSPSGELNTEAFF	TGTGCCAGCAGCCCCTCGGGGGAGTTGAACACTGAAGCTTTCTTT
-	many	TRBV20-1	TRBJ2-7	CSASKQVNSYEQYF	TGCAGTGCTAGTAAACAGGTCAACTCCTACGAGCAGTACTTC
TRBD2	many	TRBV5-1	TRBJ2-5	CASSWAGGPQETQYF	TGCGCCAGCAGCTGGGCGGGAGGCCCCCAAGAGACCCAGTACTTC